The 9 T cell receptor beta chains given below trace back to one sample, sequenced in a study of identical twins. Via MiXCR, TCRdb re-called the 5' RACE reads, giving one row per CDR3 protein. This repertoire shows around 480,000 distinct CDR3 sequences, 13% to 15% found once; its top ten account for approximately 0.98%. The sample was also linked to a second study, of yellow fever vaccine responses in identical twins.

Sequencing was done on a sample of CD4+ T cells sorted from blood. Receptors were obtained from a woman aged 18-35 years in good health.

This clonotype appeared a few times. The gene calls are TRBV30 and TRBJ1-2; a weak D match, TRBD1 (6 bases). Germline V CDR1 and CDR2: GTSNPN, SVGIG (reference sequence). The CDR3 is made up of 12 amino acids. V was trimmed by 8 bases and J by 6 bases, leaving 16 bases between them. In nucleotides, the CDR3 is TGTGCCGTGACAGGCCCCCTCGATGGCTACACCTTC. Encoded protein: CAVTGPLDGYTF. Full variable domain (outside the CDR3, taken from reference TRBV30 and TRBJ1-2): SQTIHQWPATLVQPVGSPLSLECTVEGTSNPNLYWYRQAAGRGLQLLFYSVGIGQISSEVPQNLSASRPQDRQFILSSKKLLLSDSGFYLCAVTGPLDGYTFGSGTRLTVV.

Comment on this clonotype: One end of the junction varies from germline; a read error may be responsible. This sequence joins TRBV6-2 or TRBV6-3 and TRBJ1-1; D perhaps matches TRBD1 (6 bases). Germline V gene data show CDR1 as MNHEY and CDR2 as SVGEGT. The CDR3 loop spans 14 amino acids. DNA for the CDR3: TGTGCCGTCCGGTCAGGGGAGTTTAACACTGGAGCTTTCTTT. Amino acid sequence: CAVRSGEFNTGAFF.

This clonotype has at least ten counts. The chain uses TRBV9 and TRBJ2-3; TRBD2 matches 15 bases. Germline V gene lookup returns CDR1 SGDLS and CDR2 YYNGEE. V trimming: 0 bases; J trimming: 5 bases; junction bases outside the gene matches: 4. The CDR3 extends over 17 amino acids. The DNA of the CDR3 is TGTGCCAGCAGCGTAGGGACTAGCGGGAGGGCCAAAGATACGCAGTATTTT. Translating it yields CASSVGTSGRAKDTQYF. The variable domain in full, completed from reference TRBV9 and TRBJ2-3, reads DSGVTQTPKHLITATGQRVTLRCSPRSGDLSVYWYQQSLDQGLQFLIQYYNGEERAKGNILERFSAQQFPDLHSELNLSSLELGDSALYFCASSVGTSGRAKDTQYFGPGTRLTVL.

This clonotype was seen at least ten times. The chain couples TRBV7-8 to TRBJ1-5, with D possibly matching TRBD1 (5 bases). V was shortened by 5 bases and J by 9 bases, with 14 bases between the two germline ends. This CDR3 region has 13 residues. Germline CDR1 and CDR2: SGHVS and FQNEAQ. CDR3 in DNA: TGTGCCAGCAGCCTTGGGAGGGGCCGGCCCCAGCATTTT. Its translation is CASSLGRGRPQHF. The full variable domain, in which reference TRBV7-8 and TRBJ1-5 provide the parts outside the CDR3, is GAGVSQSPRYKVAKRGQDVALRCDPISGHVSLFWYQQALGQGPEFLTYFQNEAQLDKSGLPSDRFFAERPEGSVSTLKIQRTQQEDSAVYLCASSLGRGRPQHFGDGTRLSIL.

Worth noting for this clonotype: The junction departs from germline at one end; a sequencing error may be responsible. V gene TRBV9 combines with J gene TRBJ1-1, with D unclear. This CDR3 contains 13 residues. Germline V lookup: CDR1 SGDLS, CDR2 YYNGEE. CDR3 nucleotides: TGTGCCAGCAGCGGTGCTTTCTCCACTAAAGCTTTCTTT. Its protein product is CASSGAFSTKAFF. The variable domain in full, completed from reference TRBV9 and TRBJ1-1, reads DSGVTQTPKHLITATGQRVTLRCSPRSGDLSVYWYQQSLDQGLQFLIQYYNGEERAKGNILERFSAQQFPDLHSELNLSSLELGDSALYFCASSGAFSTKAFFGQGTRLTVV.

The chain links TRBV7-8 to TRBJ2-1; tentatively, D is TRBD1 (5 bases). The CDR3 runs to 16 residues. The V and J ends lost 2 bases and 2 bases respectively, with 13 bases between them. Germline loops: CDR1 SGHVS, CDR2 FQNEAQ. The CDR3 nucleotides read TGTGCCAGCAGCTTATCGAGAACAGGTGCCTACAATGAGCAGTTCTTC. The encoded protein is CASSLSRTGAYNEQFF.

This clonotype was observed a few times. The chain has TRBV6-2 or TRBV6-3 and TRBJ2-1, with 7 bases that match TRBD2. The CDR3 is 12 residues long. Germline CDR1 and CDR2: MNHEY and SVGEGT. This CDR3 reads CAIRTSLQEQFF. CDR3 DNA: TGTGCTATCCGGACTAGTCTTCAGGAGCAGTTCTTC.

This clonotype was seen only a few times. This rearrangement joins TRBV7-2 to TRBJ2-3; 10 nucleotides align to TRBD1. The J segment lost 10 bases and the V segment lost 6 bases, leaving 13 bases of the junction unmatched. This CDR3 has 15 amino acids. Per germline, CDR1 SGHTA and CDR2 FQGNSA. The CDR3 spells CASRSGQGVQAPQYF. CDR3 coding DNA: TGTGCCAGCAGGAGTGGACAGGGGGTTCAAGCCCCGCAGTATTTT.

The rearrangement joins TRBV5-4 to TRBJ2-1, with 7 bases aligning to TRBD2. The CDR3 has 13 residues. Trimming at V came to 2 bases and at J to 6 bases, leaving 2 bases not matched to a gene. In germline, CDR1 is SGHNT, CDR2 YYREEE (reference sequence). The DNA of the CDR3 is TGTGCCAGCAGCTTCACTAGCGTCAATGAGCAGTTCTTC. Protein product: CASSFTSVNEQFF.